Presented here are 14 T cell receptor beta chains from one specimen sequenced in a study of blood T cells in healthy people across ages. Sample-barcoded 5' priming and a J-beta primer mix drove a second PCR of 7 to 11 cycles. TCRdb reprocessed the 5' RACE reads via MiXCR and lists one record per CDR3 protein. The sample shows 1.5 million to 2 million distinct CDR3 sequences, roughly 27% of them seen only once. The material sequenced was blood. These receptors were collected from a woman younger than 45 in good health.

As to this clonotype: A much larger clone differs by one base, so this may be a read error. The chain uses TRBV12-3 or TRBV12-4 and TRBJ2-7; either TRBD1 or TRBD2 may supply D (5 bases each). This CDR3 spans 15 amino acids. The V and J ends lost 7 bases and 9 bases respectively, with 25 bases between them. In nucleotides, the CDR3 is TGTGCCAGCAACTTGGGGAGTATTGGCCGGGACGGGCAGTACTTC. Protein product: CASNLGSIGRDGQYF.

This clonotype was seen repeatedly, ten times or more. DNA of the CDR3: TGTGCCATCAGCCAGGCCACCTACGAGCAGTACTTC. Residues: CAISQATYEQYF. The chain couples TRBV10-3 to TRBJ2-7; D not resolved. The CDR3 extends over 12 amino acids. Trimming took off 6 bases at V and 2 bases at J, with 8 bases between the two ends. Per the germline V gene, CDR1 is ENHRY and CDR2 is SYGVKD.

CDR3 bases: TGTGCCAGCAGACGACTAGCGGGAGTTGGTAATGAGCAGTTCTTC. Protein sequence: CASRRLAGVGNEQFF. This chain uses TRBV6-6 with TRBJ2-1; 12 bases are a match to TRBD2. V lost 6 bases and J lost 7; bases outside the gene matches: 7. Germline CDR1 and CDR2: MNHNY and SVGAGI (reference sequence). The CDR3 runs 15 residues.

This clonotype was observed a handful of times. The chain couples TRBV7-9 to TRBJ1-1, with D hard to call. This CDR3 comprises 13 residues. V shed 6 bases and J shed 6 bases, with 14 bases lying between them. Per the germline V gene, CDR1 is SEHNR and CDR2 is FQNEAQ (reference sequence). The CDR3 sequence: CASRLPPLSEAFF. The CDR3 bases are TGTGCCAGCAGGTTACCCCCTTTATCTGAAGCTTTCTTT. The entire variable domain, with the rest obtained from reference TRBV7-9 and TRBJ1-1, is as follows: DTGVSQNPRHKITKRGQNVTFRCDPISEHNRLYWYRQTLGQGPEFLTYFQNEAQLEKSRLLSDRFSAERPKGSFSTLEIQRTEQGDSAMYLCASRLPPLSEAFFGQGTRLTVV.

This clonotype appeared a few times. The J gene is TRBJ1-4, the V gene TRBV30; D unclear. Germline assignment: CDR1 GTSNPN and CDR2 SVGIG (reference sequence). This CDR3 comprises 12 residues. CDR3 protein: CAREEGFEKLFF. The DNA for the CDR3 is TGTGCTCGGGAGGAGGGATTTGAAAAACTGTTTTTT.

The sample holds many counts of this clonotype. The genes are TRBV4-1 and TRBJ2-7, with D possibly being TRBD1 or TRBD2 (5 bases each). The germline V gene encodes CDR1 MGHRA and CDR2 YSYEKL. This CDR3 contains 15 residues. Trimming removed 1 base at V and 6 bases at J, with 16 bases between. The CDR3 protein is CASSQVIRGDPEQYF. CDR3 DNA: TGCGCCAGCAGCCAAGTCATAAGGGGAGACCCCGAGCAGTACTTC.

This clonotype occurred a few times. This sequence joins TRBV7-9 and TRBJ2-1, with TRBD1 matching over 9 bases. The CDR3 has 16 amino acids. V shed 5 bases, J shed 2 bases, and the junction held 7 bases outside the gene matches. CDR1 and CDR2 from the germline V gene are SEHNR and FQNEAQ (reference sequence). The CDR3 DNA reads TGTGCCAGCAGCCCACAGGGGGCTCAAACCTACAATGAGCAGTTCTTC. Translated, it gives CASSPQGAQTYNEQFF.

V is TRBV29-1 and J is TRBJ2-5; 8 nucleotides match TRBD2. Germline V lookup: CDR1 SQVTM, CDR2 ANQGSEA. This CDR3 comprises 13 residues. Trimming cost V 4 bases and J 11 bases; bases outside gene matches: 12. DNA of the CDR3: TGCAGCGTTGCGGGAGGGCCTTTTCCTGAGCAGTACTTC. This encodes CSVAGGPFPEQYF.

This clonotype has just a few counts. The V call is TRBV5-1, the J call TRBJ1-1, with 8 bases matching TRBD1. V dropped 7 bases and J dropped 6; count of bases not matched to a gene: 11. Germline CDR1 SGHRS, CDR2 YFSETQ. The CDR3 has 14 amino acids. The CDR3, as DNA: TGCGCCAGCCGCAATGACAGGGGCGTCGCTGAAGCTTTCTTT. This encodes CASRNDRGVAEAFF.

As to this clonotype: This could be a read error, since a much larger clone is one nucleotide away. The rearrangement links TRBV6-5 to TRBJ2-5; TRBD2 matches at 7 bases. The J call may not be correct, given that the DNA end is closer to TRBJ2-7. The CDR3 runs to 13 residues. Germline CDR1 MNHEY, CDR2 SVGAGI. The CDR3 reads CASRYGRWAEQYF. The CDR3 coding sequence is TGTGCCAGCAGGTACGGGAGGTGGGCCGAGCAGTACTTC.

This clonotype was counted a few times. This rearrangement joins TRBV6-1 to TRBJ2-1; the D gene is possibly TRBD1 (5 bases). CDR3 length: 13 residues. Germline-derived CDR1 and CDR2 are MNHNS and SASEGT. The germline V and J ends were trimmed by 4 bases and 9 bases, with 13 bases remaining between them. CDR3 nucleotides: TGTGCCAGCAGTGTAGTTGGCCAGGGTGAGCAGTTCTTC. It specifies CASSVVGQGEQFF.

In the case of this clonotype: A read error is likely, as this CDR3 ends without the conserved phenylalanine or tryptophan. The chain links TRBV19 to TRBJ1-1; D is unclear. V was trimmed by 7 bases and J by 1 base, leaving 10 bases between them. The CDR3 spans 13 residues. CDR1 and CDR2 from the germline V gene are LNHDA and SQIVND (reference sequence). The CDR3, as DNA: TGTGCCAGTACCGCCCGCCAGAACACTGAAGCTTTCTGT. It yields the protein CASTARQNTEAFC.

The sample holds a few counts of this clonotype. The J gene is TRBJ2-5, the V gene TRBV7-2; the D gene could be TRBD1 or TRBD2 (5 bases each). Germline lookup yields CDR1 SGHTA and CDR2 FQGNSA. Trimming pared 5 bases from V and 2 bases from J, leaving 12 bases between. The CDR3 sequence is 14 residues long. The CDR3 coding sequence is TGTGCCAGCAGCCAGGGAGCAGCTCAAGAGACCCAGTACTTC. It encodes CASSQGAAQETQYF.

The chain combines TRBV18 with TRBJ2-1; D is unresolved. CDR3 length equals 16 residues. Germline V gene lookup returns CDR1 KGHSH and CDR2 LQKENI. The V gene lost 2 bases and the J gene lost 2 bases, with 13 bases spanning the gap. The CDR3: CASSPARARTYNEQFF. As DNA, the CDR3 is TGTGCCAGCTCACCAGCCCGGGCCAGGACCTACAATGAGCAGTTCTTC.